The sequence of this T cell receptor (beta chain) was determined in a study of cytomegalovirus exposure and HLA in healthy donors. Overall study findings and caveats: The study carried out a later analysis of TCR beta sequences. It associated some 17,000 of them with specific HLA alleles at a false discovery rate of 0.05.

Healthy bone marrow donors made up the donor group. The PCR made use of 60 Vbeta and 13 Jbeta primers. Source study methods: Roughly 11 million of the about 80 million unique TCR beta chains counted in a later analysis were shared. Clones were sequenced by immunoSEQ multiplex PCR, and TCRdb holds only the in-frame ones, with some missing. V and J calls and clone size come straight from that table; D and trimming were deduced from the DNA. The data show more than 120,000 clones, 75% to 90% seen once. Trimming removed 1 base at V and 5 bases at J, with 17 bases between. The germline CDR1 and CDR2 sequences are SGHVS and FNYEAQ. The CDR3 loop spans 16 amino acids. Concerning this clone itself: The antigen remains unidentified.

The chain joins TRBV7-6 to TRBJ1-1; D unclear. The source of this sequence is a woman aged 25 to 45 in good health and CMV-seronegative. The sequencing sample was made of PBMCs. The CDR3 is CASSLGSTDSETEAFF. The CDR3 coding sequence is TGTGCCAGCAGCTTAGGGTCGACTGACTCGGAGACTGAAGCTTTCTTT.